One and the same sample provided the 7 T cell receptor beta chains below, sequenced in a study of blood T cell repertoires in COVID-19. The method was immunoSEQ multiplex PCR; TCRdb's version includes in-frame clones alone and lacks a portion of them. In the table there are about 430,000 clones, 70% to 90% of which are singletons. Sequencing input: PBMCs or T cells enriched from blood (not recorded which). The source is a woman under 30 who had been exposed to COVID-19.

For the CDR3, the DNA is TGTGCCAGCAAACAGGGGAACACTGAAGCTTTCTTT. The encoded protein is CASKQGNTEAFF. The chain uses TRBV11-1 and TRBJ1-1; D is perhaps TRBD1 (6 bases). V dropped 7 bases and J dropped 1 base, with 7 bases sitting between them. The CDR3 length is 12 residues. From germline, CDR1 is SGHAT and CDR2 FQDESV (reference sequence). The full variable domain, rest sourced from reference TRBV11-1 and TRBJ1-1, is EAEVAQSPRYKITEKSQAVAFWCDPISGHATLYWYRQILGQGPELLVQFQDESVVDDSQLPKDRFSAERLKGVDSTLKIQPAELGDSAMYLCASKQGNTEAFFGQGTRLTVV.

The DNA of the CDR3 is TGTGCCAGCAGTTTAGTAGAGGGTGGTGAAGCTTTCTTT. Translation: CASSLVEGGEAFF. The chain joins TRBV12-3 or TRBV12-4 to TRBJ1-1; D not certain. V was clipped by 1 base and J by 7 bases, with 10 bases between them. The CDR3 has 13 residues.

The V and J genes are TRBV2 and TRBJ2-5; 14 bases map to TRBD2. Germline V gene sequence: CDR1 SNHLY, CDR2 FYNNEI. CDR3 length: 16 residues. The V gene end was trimmed by 6 bases and the J gene end by 4 bases; junction bases not matched to a gene: 7. CDR3 bases: TGTGCCAGCAGCCCGGGACTAGCGGGAGTGGCAGAGACCCAGTACTTC. This sequence encodes CASSPGLAGVAETQYF.

The chain recombines TRBV25-1 with TRBJ2-7; maybe TRBD1 (5 bases). The CDR3 is 16 amino acids. Trimming pared 2 bases from V and 2 bases from J, leaving 16 bases between. Germline CDR1 and CDR2: MGHDK and SYGVNS. The CDR3 DNA sequence: TGTGCCAGCAGTGAAAGGGGCCGGGCGGACACCTACGAGCAGTACTTC. This translates into CASSERGRADTYEQYF.

This sequence joins TRBV5-1 and TRBJ2-1; D gene unclear. In germline, CDR1 is SGHRS, CDR2 YFSETQ. The CDR3 runs 18 residues. V was pared by 0 bases and J by 1 base, with 17 bases between. Here the CDR3 reads CASSLGVAGSASYNEQFF. The DNA for the CDR3 is TGCGCCAGCAGCTTGGGGGTGGCAGGCTCGGCGTCCTACAATGAGCAGTTCTTC.

CDR3 coding DNA: TGTGCCAGCAGCACGACAGGGGGGCGCAGTCAGCCCCAGCATTTT. This codes for CASSTTGGRSQPQHF. J is TRBJ1-5 and V is TRBV3-1 (or the pseudogene TRBV3-2), with 9 bases lining up with TRBD1. Germline trimming cut 5 bases from V and 6 bases from J; bases unmatched to any gene: 8. CDR3 length: 15 residues. Germline V lookup: CDR1 LGHDT, CDR2 YNNKEL (reference sequence).

This clone is a singleton in its sample. The genes are TRBV2 and TRBJ2-7, with a possible D match to TRBD1 (6 bases). This CDR3 is 14 amino acids long. Germline lookup yields CDR1 SNHLY and CDR2 FYNNEI. The V end was cut by 6 bases, the J end by 0 bases, with 12 bases between. As DNA, the CDR3 is TGTGCCAGCAGGGGGACAACCAGCTCCTACGAGCAGTACTTC. This translates into CASRGTTSSYEQYF. Supplemented by reference TRBV2 and TRBJ2-7, the full variable domain reads EPEVTQTPSHQVTQMGQEVILRCVPISNHLYFYWYRQILGQKVEFLVSFYNNEISEKSEIFDDQFSVERPDGSNFTLKIRSTKLEDSAMYFCASRGTTSSYEQYFGPGTRLTVT.